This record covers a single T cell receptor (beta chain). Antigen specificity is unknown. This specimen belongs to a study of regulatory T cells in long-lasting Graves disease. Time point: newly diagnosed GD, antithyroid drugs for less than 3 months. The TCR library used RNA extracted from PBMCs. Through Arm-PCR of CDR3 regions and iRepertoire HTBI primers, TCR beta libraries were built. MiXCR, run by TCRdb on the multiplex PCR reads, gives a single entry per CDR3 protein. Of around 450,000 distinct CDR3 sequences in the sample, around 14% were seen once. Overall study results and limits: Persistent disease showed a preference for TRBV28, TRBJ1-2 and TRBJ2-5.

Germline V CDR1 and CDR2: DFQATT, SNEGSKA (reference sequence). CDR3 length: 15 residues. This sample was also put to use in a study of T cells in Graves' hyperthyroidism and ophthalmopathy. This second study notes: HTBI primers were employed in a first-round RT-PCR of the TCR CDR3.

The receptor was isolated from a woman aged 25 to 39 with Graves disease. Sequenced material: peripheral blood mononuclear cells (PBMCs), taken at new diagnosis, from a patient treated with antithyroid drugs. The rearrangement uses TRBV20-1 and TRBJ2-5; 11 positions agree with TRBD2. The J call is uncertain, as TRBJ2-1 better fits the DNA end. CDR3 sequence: CSARDLLAGVNEQFF. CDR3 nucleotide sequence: TGCAGTGCTAGAGACCTACTAGCGGGAGTCAATGAGCAGTTCTTC.